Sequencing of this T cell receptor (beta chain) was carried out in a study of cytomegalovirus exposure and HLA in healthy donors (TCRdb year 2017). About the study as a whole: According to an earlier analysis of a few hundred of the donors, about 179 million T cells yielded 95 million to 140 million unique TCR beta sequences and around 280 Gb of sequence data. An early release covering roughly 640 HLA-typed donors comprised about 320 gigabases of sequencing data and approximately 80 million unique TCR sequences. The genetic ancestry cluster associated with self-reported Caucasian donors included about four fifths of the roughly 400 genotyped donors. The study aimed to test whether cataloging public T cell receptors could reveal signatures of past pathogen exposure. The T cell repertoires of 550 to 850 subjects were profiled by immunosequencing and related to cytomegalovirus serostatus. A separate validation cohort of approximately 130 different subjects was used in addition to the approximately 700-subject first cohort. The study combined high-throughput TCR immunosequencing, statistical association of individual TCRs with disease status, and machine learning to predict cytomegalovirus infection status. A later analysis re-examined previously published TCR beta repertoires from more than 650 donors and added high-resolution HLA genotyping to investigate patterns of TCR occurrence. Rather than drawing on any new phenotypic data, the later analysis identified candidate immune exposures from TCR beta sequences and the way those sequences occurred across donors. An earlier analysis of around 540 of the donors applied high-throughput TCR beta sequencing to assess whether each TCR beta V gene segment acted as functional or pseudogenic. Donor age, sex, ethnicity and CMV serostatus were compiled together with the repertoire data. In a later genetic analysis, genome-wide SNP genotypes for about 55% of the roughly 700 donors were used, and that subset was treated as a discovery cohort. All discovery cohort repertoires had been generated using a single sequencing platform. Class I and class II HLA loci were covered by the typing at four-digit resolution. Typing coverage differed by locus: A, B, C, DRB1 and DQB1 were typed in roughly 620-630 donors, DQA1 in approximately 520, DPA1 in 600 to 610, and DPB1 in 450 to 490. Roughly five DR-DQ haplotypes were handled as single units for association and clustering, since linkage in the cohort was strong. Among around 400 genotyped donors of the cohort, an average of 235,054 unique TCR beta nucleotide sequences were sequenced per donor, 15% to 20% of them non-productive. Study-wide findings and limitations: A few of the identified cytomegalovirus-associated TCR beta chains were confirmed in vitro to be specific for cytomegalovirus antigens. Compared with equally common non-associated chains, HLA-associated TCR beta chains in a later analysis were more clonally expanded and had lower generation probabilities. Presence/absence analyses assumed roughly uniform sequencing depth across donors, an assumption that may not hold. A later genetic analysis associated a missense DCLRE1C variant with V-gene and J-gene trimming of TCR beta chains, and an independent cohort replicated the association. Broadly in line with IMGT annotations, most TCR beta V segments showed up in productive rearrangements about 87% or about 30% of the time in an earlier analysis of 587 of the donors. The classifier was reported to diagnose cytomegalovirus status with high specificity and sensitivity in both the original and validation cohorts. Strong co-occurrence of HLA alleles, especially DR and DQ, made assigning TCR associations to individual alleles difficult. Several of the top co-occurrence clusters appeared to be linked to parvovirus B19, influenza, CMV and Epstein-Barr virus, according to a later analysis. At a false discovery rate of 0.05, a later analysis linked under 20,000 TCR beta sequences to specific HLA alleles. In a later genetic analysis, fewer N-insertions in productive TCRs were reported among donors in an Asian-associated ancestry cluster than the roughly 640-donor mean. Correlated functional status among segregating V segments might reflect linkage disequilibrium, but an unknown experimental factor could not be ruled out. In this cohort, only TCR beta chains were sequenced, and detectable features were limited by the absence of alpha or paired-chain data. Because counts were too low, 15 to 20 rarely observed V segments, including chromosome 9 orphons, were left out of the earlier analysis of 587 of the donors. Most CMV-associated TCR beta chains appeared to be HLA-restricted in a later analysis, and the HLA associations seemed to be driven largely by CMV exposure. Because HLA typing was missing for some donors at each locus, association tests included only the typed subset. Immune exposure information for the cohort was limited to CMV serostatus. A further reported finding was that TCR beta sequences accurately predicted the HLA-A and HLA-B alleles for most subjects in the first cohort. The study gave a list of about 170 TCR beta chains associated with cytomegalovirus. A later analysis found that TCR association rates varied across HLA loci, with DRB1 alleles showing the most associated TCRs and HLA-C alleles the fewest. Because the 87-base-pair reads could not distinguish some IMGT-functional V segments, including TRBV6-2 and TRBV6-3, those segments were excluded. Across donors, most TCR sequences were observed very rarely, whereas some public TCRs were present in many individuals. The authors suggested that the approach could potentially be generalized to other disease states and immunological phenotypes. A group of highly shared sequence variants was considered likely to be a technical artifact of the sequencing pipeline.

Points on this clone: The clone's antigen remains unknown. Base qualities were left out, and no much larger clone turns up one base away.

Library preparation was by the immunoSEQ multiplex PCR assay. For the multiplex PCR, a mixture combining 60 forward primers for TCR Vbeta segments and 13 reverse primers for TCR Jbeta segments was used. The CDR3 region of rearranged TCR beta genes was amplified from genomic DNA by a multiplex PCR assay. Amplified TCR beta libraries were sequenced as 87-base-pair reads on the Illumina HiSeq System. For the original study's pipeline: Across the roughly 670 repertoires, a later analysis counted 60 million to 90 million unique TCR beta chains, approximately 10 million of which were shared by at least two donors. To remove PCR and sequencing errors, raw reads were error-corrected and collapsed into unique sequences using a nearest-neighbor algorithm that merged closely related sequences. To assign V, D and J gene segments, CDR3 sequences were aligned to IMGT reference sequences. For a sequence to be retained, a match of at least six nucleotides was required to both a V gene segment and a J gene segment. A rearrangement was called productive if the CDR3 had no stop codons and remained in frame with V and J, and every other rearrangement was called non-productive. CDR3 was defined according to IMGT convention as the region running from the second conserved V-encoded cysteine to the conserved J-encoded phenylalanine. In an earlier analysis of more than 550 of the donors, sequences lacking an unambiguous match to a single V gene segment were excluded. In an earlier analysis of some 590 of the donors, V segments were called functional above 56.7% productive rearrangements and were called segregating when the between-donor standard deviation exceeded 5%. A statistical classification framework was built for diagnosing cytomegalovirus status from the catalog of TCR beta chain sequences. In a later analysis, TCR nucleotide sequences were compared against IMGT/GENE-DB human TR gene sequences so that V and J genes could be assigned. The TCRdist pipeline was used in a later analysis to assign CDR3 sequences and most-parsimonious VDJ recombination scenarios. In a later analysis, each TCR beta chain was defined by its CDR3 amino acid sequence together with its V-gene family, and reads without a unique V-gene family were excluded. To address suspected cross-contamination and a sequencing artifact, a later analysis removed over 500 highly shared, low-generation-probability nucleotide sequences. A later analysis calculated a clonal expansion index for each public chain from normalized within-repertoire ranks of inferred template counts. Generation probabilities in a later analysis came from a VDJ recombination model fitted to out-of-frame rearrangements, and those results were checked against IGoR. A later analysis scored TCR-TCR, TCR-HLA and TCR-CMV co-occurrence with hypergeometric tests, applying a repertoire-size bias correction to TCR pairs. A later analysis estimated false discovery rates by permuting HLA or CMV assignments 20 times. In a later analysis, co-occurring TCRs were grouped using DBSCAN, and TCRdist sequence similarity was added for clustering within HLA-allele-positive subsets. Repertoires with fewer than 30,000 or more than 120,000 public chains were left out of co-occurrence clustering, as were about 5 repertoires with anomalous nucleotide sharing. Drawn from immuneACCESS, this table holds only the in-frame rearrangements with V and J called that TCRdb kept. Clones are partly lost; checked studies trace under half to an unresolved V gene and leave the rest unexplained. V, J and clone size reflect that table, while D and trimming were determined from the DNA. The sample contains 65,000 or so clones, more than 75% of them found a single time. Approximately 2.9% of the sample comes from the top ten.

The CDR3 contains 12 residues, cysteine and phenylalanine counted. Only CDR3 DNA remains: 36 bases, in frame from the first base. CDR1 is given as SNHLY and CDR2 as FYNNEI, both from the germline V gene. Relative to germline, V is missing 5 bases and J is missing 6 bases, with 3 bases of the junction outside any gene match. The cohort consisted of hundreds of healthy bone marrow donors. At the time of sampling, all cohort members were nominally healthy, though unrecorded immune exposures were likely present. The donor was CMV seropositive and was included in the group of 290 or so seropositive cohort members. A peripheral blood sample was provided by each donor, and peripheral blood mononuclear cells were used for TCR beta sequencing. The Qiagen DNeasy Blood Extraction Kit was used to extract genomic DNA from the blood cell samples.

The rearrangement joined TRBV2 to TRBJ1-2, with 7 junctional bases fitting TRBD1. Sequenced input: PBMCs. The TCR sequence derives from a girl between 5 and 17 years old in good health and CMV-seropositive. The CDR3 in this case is CASSKQGNGYTF. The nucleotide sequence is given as TGTGCCAGCAGTAAACAGGGGAATGGCTACACCTTC.